One and the same sample provided the 17 T cell receptor beta chains below, sequenced in a study of T cell clones after liver transplantation. Sequencing used immunoSEQ multiplex PCR; TCRdb keeps in-frame clones, though not all of them. The table lists just over 60,000 clones, 70% to 80% of them singletons. The sequences come from CD4+ T cells from blood, collected before liver transplant. The receptor set was obtained from a human donor who received a liver transplant.

This chain joins TRBV5-5 and TRBJ1-6; 8 positions match TRBD1. V was pared by 3 bases and J by 8 bases, with 4 bases of the junction left unmatched. The CDR3 has 14 residues. From germline, CDR1 is SGHKS and CDR2 YYEKEE (reference sequence). The CDR3 DNA follows: TGTGCCAGCAGCTGGACAGGGATGGATTCACCCCTCCACTTT. Its translation: CASSWTGMDSPLHF.

The chain couples TRBV10-3 to TRBJ2-3; 7 nucleotides match TRBD2. J was trimmed by 4 bases and V by 4 bases; bases with no gene match: 2. CDR1 ENHRY and CDR2 SYGVKD come from the germline V gene. This CDR3 region has 13 residues. The CDR3 region has the DNA TGTGCCATCAGTGGTGGGGGGGCAGATACGCAGTATTTT. Residues: CAISGGGADTQYF.

The rearrangement links TRBV4-1 to TRBJ2-2, with TRBD2 matching over 9 bases. The CDR3 covers 16 residues. After removal of 0 bases from V and 3 bases from J, the junction contained 2 bases not matched to a gene. Germline V gene data show CDR1 as MGHRA and CDR2 as YSYEKL. CDR3 sequence: CASSQEAGGDTGELFF. CDR3 bases: TGCGCCAGCAGCCAAGAAGCGGGGGGAGACACCGGGGAGCTGTTTTTT.

The gene calls are TRBV5-5 and TRBJ2-7, with TRBD1 matching over 11 bases. The CDR3 is made up of 14 amino acids. Per the germline V gene, CDR1 is SGHKS and CDR2 is YYEKEE (reference sequence). The trim removed 3 bases at V and 4 bases at J, leaving 3 bases unmatched. CDR3 residues: CASSWGQGEYEQYF. CDR3 nucleotides: TGTGCCAGCAGCTGGGGACAGGGGGAGTACGAGCAGTACTTC.

This clone was picked up one time. The rearrangement joins TRBV5-4 to TRBJ1-2; D unresolved. Germline lookup yields CDR1 SGHNT and CDR2 YYREEE (reference sequence). There are 14 residues in the CDR3. V shed 0 bases and J shed 0 bases, with 6 bases lying between them. The CDR3 DNA follows: TGTGCCAGCAGCTTGGCCTTAGCTAACTATGGCTACACCTTC. As protein: CASSLALANYGYTF.

This clone has just one count. The chain has TRBV19 and TRBJ1-6; 9 nucleotides match TRBD1. The germline V gene encodes CDR1 LNHDA and CDR2 SQIVND (reference sequence). Trimming at V came to 6 bases and at J to 2 bases, leaving 8 bases not matched to a gene. The CDR3 is 17 residues long. CDR3: CASRKITGGAYNSPLHF. CDR3 in DNA: TGTGCCAGTAGGAAAATAACAGGGGGCGCCTATAATTCACCCCTCCACTTT.

The CDR3 loop reads CASRQQTGIEQYF. Here the CDR3 DNA reads TGTGCCAGCAGGCAACAGACAGGGATCGAGCAGTACTTC. This sequence joins TRBV6-6 and TRBJ2-7; 7 nucleotides line up with TRBD1. The germline CDR1 and CDR2 sequences are MNHNY and SVGAGI (reference sequence). V dropped 6 bases and J dropped 6; count of bases not matched to a gene: 8. The CDR3 has 13 amino acids.

The chain employs TRBV6-5 and TRBJ2-6; a possible D gene is TRBD2 (6 bases). The CDR3 sequence is 16 residues long. The V end was cut by 0 bases, the J end by 0 bases, with 6 bases between. Per germline, CDR1 MNHEY and CDR2 SVGAGI. Here the CDR3 reads CASSYSGGSGANVLTF. CDR3 DNA: TGTGCCAGCAGTTACTCGGGGGGCTCTGGGGCCAACGTCCTGACTTTC.

CDR3 sequence reads: CSVEEAGTGHYEQYF. The DNA for the CDR3 is TGCAGCGTTGAAGAGGCCGGGACAGGACACTACGAGCAGTACTTC. This chain connects TRBV29-1 to TRBJ2-7, with 8 bases fitting TRBD1. The J segment lost 3 bases and the V segment lost 0 bases, leaving 7 bases of the junction unmatched. The CDR3 runs to 15 residues. From germline, CDR1 is SQVTM and CDR2 ANQGSEA.

The chain has TRBV18 and TRBJ2-1; possible D gene TRBD2, 6 bases. Trimming pared 1 base from V and 8 bases from J, leaving 9 bases between. This CDR3 spans 13 amino acids. The germline gives CDR1 KGHSH, CDR2 LQKENI. CDR3 protein: CASSPRPGDEQFF. The DNA for the CDR3 is TGTGCCAGCTCACCACGACCGGGGGATGAGCAGTTCTTC.

The DNA for the CDR3 is TGTGCCAGCAGTGAACCCTCCAGGGCTGAAGCTTTCTTT. Residues: CASSEPSRAEAFF. This rearrangement joins TRBV6-1 to TRBJ1-1; D possibly corresponds to TRBD1 (5 bases). V dropped 2 bases and J dropped 6 bases, with 10 bases sitting between them. The CDR3 totals 13 residues. Germline assignment: CDR1 MNHNS and CDR2 SASEGT.

Only a few counts were recorded for this clone. The genes are TRBV7-2 and TRBJ1-2; 8 nucleotides match TRBD1. The CDR3 contains 16 residues. The germline gives CDR1 SGHTA, CDR2 FQGNSA. With 5 bases clipped from V and 7 bases from J, the junction kept 15 bases outside the gene matches. The CDR3, as DNA: TGTGCCAGCAGCCAACCGGACAGGGCAGTACTCGGTGGCTACACCTTC. Protein: CASSQPDRAVLGGYTF.

This clone occurred a few times. The genes are TRBV28 and TRBJ1-1, with D possibly being TRBD1 (6 bases). Germline V gene sequence: CDR1 MDHEN, CDR2 SYDVKM. Trimming stripped 6 bases from V and 10 bases from J, with 21 bases between. This CDR3 region has 14 residues. This chain's CDR3 is CASSSTDRLLGAFF. The CDR3 DNA reads TGTGCCAGCAGCTCTACTGACAGGCTTCTTGGAGCTTTCTTT.

This clone was observed once. The gene calls are TRBV5-6 and TRBJ2-7; 10 positions agree with TRBD2. Germline V gene data show CDR1 as SGHDT and CDR2 as YYEEEE. With 0 bases clipped from V and 5 bases from J, the junction kept 8 bases outside the gene matches. The CDR3 loop spans 16 amino acids. CDR3 bases: TGTGCCAGCAGCTTGGTGTCCCTAGCGGGGGTCGACGAGCAGTACTTC. Translating gives CASSLVSLAGVDEQYF.

The chain couples TRBV7-2 to TRBJ1-6, with TRBD1 matching 7 bases. The CDR3 length is 16 residues. Trimming removed 4 bases from V and 2 bases from J; junction bases left unmatched: 5. Germline V gene sequence: CDR1 SGHTA, CDR2 FQGNSA. As DNA, the CDR3 is TGTGCCAGCAGCTGGCAGGGGGTCCCCTATAATTCACCCCTCCACTTT. Translation: CASSWQGVPYNSPLHF.

The chain links TRBV18 to TRBJ2-3, with TRBD1 identical over 10 bases. The CDR3 extends over 16 amino acids. J was trimmed by 3 bases and V by 6 bases; bases with no gene match: 9. CDR1 and CDR2 (germline): KGHSH, LQKENI. The CDR3, as DNA: TGTGCCAGCTCCCTGGGACAGGGGATTGGGACAGATACGCAGTATTTT. It specifies CASSLGQGIGTDTQYF.

Of note for this clone: Other DNA variants within this sample encode the same CDR3. The CDR3 sequence is CASSRQGGYEQYF. CDR3 nucleotides: TGTGCCAGCAGCCGACAGGGGGGTTACGAGCAGTACTTC. The chain employs TRBV27 and TRBJ2-7, with 9 nucleotides matching TRBD1. The germline gives CDR1 MNHEY, CDR2 SMNVEV (reference sequence). V shed 6 bases and J 4 bases; nucleotides not matched to a gene: 4. This CDR3 is 13 amino acids long.